Described below is a single T cell receptor beta chain sequence and its context. The data originate from a study of blood T cell repertoires in COVID-19. Study in general: Samples taken during acute and convalescent COVID-19 were collected in the United States, Italy and Spain. PBMCs, B-cell-depleted T cells, or T cells were the source of the cDNA or gDNA that made up the material.

In the original analysis: It was from reference gene primer amplification that nucleated cell counts were estimated. The method was immunoSEQ multiplex PCR; TCRdb's version includes in-frame clones alone and lacks a portion of them. The DNA gave D and trimming, while V, J and clone size come from that table. Of roughly 100,000 clones listed, 65% to 90% are singletons. Sequencing was done on a sample of peripheral blood. This TCR was sampled from a man older than 75 with acute or convalescent COVID-19.

The CDR3 nucleotides read TGTGCCAGCAGTCGCAGACAGGGATTGGGCGTAGGGGTACCCTACGAGCAGTACTTC. Protein sequence: CASSRRQGLGVGVPYEQYF. The rearrangement links TRBV2 to TRBJ2-7; 7 nucleotides agree with TRBD1. Germline V gene sequence: CDR1 SNHLY, CDR2 FYNNEI. V trimming: 5 bases; J trimming: 2 bases; junction bases outside the gene matches: 21. The CDR3 runs to 19 residues.